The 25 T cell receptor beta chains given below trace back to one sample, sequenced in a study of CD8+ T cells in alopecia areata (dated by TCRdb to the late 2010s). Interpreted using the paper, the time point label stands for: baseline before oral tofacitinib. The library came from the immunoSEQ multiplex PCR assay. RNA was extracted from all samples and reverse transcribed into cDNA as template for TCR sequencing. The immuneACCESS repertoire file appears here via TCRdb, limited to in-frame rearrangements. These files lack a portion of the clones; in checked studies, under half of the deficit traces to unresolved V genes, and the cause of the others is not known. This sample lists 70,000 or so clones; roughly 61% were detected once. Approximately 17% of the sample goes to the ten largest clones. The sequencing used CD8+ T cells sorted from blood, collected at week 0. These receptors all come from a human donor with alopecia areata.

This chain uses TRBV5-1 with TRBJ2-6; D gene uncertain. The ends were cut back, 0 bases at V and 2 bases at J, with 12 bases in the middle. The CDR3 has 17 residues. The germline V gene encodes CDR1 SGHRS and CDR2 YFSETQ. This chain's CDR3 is CASSLESWGTGANVLTF. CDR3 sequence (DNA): TGCGCCAGCAGCTTGGAGAGTTGGGGTACTGGGGCCAACGTCCTGACTTTC.

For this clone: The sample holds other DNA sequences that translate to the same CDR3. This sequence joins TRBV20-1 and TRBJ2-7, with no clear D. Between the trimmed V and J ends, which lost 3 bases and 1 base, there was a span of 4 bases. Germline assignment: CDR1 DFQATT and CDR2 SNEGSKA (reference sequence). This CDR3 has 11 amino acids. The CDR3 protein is CSARKSYEQYF. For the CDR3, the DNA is TGCAGTGCTAGGAAGTCCTACGAGCAGTACTTC.

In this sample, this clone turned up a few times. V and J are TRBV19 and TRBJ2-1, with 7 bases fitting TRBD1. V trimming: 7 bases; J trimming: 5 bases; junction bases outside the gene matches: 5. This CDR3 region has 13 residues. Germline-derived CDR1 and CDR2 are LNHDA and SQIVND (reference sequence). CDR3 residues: CASTGDRDNEQFF. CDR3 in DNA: TGTGCCAGTACCGGGGACAGAGACAATGAGCAGTTCTTC.

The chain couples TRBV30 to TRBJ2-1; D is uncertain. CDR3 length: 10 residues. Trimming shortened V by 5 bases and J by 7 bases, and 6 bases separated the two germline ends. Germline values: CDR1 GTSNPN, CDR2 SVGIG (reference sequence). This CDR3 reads CAWWSNEQFF. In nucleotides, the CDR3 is TGTGCCTGGTGGTCTAATGAGCAGTTCTTC.

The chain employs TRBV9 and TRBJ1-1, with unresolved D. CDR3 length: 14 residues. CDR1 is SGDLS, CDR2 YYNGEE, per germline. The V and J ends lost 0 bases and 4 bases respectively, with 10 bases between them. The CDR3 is CASSVDDWSTEAFF. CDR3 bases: TGTGCCAGCAGCGTAGATGACTGGAGCACTGAAGCTTTCTTT.

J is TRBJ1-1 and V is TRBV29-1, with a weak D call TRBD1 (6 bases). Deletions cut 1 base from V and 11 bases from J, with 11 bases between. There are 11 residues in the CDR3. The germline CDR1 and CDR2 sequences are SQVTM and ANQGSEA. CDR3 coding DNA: TGCAGCGTTGAAGGGGGCGACAGGGCTTTCTTT. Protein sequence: CSVEGGDRAFF.

The CDR3 coding sequence is TGTGCCAGCATCGGTAGCGGGGGCGCCACTATCACAGATACGCAGTATTTT. Translation: CASIGSGGATITDTQYF. The chain carries TRBV27 and TRBJ2-3, with 9 bases matching TRBD2. J gave up 2 bases and V 7 bases, and 13 bases lay outside the gene matches. The germline gives CDR1 MNHEY, CDR2 SMNVEV (reference sequence). The CDR3 has 17 residues.

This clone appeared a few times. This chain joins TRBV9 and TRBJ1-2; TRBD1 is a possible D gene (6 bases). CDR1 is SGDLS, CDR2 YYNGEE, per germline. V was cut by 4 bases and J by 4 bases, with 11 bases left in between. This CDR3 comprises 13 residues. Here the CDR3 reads CASSKQGPYGYTF. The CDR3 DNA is TGTGCCAGCAGCAAACAGGGTCCCTATGGCTACACCTTC.

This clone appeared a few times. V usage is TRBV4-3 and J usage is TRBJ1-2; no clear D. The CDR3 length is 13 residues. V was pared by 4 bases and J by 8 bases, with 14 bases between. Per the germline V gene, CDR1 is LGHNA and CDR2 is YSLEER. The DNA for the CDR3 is TGCGCCAGCAGCCCCGCGAGGACGGGGGGCTACACCTTC. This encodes CASSPARTGGYTF.

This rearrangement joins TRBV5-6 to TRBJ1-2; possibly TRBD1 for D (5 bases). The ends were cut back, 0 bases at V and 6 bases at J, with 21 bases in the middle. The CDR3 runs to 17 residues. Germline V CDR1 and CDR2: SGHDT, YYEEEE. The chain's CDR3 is CASSLVQGSPPSDGYTF. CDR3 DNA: TGTGCCAGCAGCTTGGTTCAGGGATCACCCCCCTCTGATGGCTACACCTTC.

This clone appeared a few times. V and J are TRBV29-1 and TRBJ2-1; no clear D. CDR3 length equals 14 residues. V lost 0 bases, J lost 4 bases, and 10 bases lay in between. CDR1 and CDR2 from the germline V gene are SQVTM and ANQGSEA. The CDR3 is CSVEDGSPYNEQFF. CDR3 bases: TGCAGCGTTGAAGATGGTAGCCCGTACAATGAGCAGTTCTTC.

CDR3 region: CASSTGQGYPQHF. In nucleotides, the CDR3 is TGTGCCAGTAGTACGGGACAGGGTTATCCCCAGCATTTT. The genes are TRBV19 and TRBJ1-5; 9 bases align to TRBD1. Losses at the gene ends were 4 bases for V and 10 bases for J; bases not matched to a gene: 5. CDR3 length: 13 amino acids. The germline gives CDR1 LNHDA, CDR2 SQIVND (reference sequence).

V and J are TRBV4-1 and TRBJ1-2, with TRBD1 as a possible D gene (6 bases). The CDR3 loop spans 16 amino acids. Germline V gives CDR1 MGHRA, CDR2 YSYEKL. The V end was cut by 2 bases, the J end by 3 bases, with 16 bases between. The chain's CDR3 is CASSQPGHLDYYGYTF. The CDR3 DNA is TGCGCCAGCAGCCAACCGGGACACCTGGATTACTATGGCTACACCTTC.

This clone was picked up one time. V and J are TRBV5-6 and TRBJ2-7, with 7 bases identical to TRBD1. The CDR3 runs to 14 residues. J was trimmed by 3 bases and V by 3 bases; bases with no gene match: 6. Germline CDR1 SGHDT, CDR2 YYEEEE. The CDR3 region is CASSSDRDNYEQYF. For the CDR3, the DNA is TGTGCCAGCAGCTCAGACAGGGACAACTACGAGCAGTACTTC.

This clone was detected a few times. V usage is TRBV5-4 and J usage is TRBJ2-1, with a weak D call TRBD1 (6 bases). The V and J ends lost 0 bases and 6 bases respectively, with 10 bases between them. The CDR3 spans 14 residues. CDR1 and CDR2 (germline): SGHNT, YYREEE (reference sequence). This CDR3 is CASSLEQGANEQFF. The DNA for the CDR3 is TGTGCCAGCAGCTTGGAACAGGGTGCCAATGAGCAGTTCTTC.

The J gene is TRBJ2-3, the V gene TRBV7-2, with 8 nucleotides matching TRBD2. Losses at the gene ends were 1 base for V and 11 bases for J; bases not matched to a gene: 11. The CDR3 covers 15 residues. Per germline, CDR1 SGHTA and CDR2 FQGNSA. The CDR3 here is CASSLGVISGIGQYF. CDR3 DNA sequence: TGTGCCAGCAGCTTAGGGGTGATTAGCGGGATTGGGCAGTATTTT.

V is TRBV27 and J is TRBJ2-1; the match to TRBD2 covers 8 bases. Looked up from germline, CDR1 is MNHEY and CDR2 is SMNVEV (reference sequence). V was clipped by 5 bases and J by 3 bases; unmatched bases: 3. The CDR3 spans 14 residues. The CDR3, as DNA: TGTGCCAGCAGTCCGGGACTAGGCTACAATGAGCAGTTCTTC. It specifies CASSPGLGYNEQFF.

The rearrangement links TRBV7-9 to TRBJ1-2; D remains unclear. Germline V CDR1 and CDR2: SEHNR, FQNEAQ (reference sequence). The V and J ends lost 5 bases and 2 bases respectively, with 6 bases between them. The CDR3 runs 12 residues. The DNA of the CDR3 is TGTGCCAGCAGCGCAAAAAACTATGGCTACACCTTC. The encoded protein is CASSAKNYGYTF.

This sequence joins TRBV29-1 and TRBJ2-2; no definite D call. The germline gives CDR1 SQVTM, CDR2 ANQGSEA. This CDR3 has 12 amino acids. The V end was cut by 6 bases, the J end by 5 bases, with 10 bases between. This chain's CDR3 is CSVETTTGELFF. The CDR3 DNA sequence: TGCAGCGTGGAGACGACTACCGGGGAGCTGTTTTTT.

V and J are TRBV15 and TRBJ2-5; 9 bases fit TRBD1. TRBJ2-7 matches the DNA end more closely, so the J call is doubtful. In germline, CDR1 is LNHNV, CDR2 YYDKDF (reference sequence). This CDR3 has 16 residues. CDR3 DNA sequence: TGTGCCACCAGCAGAGAGTTTGGGGACAGGGCCTACGAGCAGTACTTC. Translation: CATSREFGDRAYEQYF.

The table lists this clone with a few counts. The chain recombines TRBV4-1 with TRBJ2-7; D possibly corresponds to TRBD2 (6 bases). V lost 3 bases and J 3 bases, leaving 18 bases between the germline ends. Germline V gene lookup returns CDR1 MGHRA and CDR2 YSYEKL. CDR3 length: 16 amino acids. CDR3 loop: CASSHLTTGLIYEQYF. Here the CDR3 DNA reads TGCGCCAGCAGCCATCTCACCACAGGACTAATCTACGAGCAGTACTTC.

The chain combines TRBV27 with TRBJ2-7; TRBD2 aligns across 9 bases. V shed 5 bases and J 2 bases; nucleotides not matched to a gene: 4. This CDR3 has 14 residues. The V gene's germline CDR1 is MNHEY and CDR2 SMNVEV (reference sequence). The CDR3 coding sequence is TGTGCCAGCAGTGTGGGACTAGCCACCTACGAGCAGTACTTC. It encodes CASSVGLATYEQYF.

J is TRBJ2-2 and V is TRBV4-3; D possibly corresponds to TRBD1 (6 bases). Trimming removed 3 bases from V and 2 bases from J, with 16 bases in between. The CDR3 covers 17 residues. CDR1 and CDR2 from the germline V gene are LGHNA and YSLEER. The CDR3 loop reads CASSQYYRDLNTGELFF. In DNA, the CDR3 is TGCGCCAGCAGCCAGTACTACAGGGATTTAAACACCGGGGAGCTGTTTTTT.

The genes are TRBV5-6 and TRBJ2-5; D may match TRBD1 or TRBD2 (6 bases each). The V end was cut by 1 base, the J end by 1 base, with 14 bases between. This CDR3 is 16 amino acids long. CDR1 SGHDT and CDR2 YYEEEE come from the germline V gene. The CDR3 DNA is TGTGCCAGCAGCTTGAAATTGTGGGGGGCCCAAGAGACCCAGTACTTC. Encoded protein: CASSLKLWGAQETQYF.

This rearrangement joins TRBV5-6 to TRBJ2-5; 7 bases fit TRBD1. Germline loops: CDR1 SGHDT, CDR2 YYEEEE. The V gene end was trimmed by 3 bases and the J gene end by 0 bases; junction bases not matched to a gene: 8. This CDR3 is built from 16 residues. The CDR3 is CASSSGTDLYQETQYF. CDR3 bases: TGTGCCAGCAGCTCCGGGACAGACCTATACCAAGAGACCCAGTACTTC. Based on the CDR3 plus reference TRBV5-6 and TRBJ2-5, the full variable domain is DAGVTQSPTHLIKTRGQQVTLRCSPKSGHDTVSWYQQALGQGPQFIFQYYEEEERQRGNFPDRFSGHQFPNYSSELNVNALLLGDSALYLCASSSGTDLYQETQYFGPGTRLLVL.